Sequencing of this T cell receptor (beta chain) was carried out in a study of Ad26.COV2.S vaccination and SARS-CoV-2 variants. In the study overall: Each vaccinee took Ad26.COV2.S intramuscularly, once or twice 56 days apart. Whole-study findings and limits: Recipients given vaccine exceeded placebo recipients in spike-specific TCR breadth. Possibly, TCR breadth and depth analyses underestimated total T cell responses.

CDR3 size: 15 residues. V trimming: 1 base; J trimming: 8 bases; junction bases outside the gene matches: 7. Germline-derived CDR1 and CDR2 are MGHDK and SYGVNS. On this clone: The target antigen is unknown.

Data came from immunoSEQ multiplex PCR; TCRdb stores just in-frame clones and leaves some out. The sample holds about 350,000 clones, roughly 90% seen once. Documented treatment: around 19 received Ad26.COV2.S at low or high dose, single or two shots; roughly five received placebo; per-sample allocation not given. Specimen acquisition occurred on day 63 following the initial vaccine or placebo injection. Within Boston, the person who donated was an adult of 18-55 years. This clonotype originated in a person between 18 and 59 years old who received the Ad26.COV2.S COVID-19 vaccine or a placebo. The chain has TRBV25-1 and TRBJ2-1; TRBD1 agrees at 8 bases. The source material was peripheral blood, sampled in a trial of Ad26.COV2.S vaccine versus placebo. The CDR3 nucleotides read TGTGCCAGCAGTGAATGGCAGGGGGCTTTCGATGAGCAGTTCTTC. Protein: CASSEWQGAFDEQFF.